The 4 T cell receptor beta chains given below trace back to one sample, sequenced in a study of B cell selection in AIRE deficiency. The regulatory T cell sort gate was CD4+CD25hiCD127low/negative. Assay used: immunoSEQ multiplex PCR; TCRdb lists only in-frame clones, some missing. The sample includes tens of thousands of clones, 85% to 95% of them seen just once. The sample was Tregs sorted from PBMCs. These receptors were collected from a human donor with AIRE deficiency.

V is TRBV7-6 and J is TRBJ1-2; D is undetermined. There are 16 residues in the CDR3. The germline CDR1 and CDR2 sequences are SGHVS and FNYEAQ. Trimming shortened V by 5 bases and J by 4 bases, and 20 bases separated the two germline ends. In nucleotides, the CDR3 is TGTGCCAGCAGCAGCTGCTTGAATCTCGAAACCTATGGCTACACCTTC. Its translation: CASSSCLNLETYGYTF.

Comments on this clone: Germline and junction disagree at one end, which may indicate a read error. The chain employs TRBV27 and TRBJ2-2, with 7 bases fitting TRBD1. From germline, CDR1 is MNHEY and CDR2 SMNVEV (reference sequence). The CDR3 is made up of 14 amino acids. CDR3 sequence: CASSLLPRQGLPVF. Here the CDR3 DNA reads TGTGCCAGCAGCCTCCTCCCCAGACAGGGCTTACCTGTTTTT.

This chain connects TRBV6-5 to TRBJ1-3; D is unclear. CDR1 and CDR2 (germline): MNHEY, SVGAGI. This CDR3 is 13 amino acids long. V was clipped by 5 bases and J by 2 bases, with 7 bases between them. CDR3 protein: CASSRVTGNTIYF. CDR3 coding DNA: TGTGCCAGCAGTCGGGTCACTGGAAACACCATATATTTT.

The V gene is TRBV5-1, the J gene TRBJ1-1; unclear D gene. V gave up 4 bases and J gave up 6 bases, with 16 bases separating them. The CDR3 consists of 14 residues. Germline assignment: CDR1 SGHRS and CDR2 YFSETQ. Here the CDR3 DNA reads TGCGCCAGCAGCCAGAGGGCCGCCGCGGCTGAAGCTTTCTTT. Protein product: CASSQRAAAAEAFF.